This T cell receptor (beta chain) was sequenced in a study of T-cell memory formation after mild COVID-19. Study observations and caveats: Contracting clones localized mainly to CM and EM when CD4+ and mainly to EMRA when CD8+. Some clones that responded were present in memory (sampled pre-infection), which suggests cross-reactive memory joined.

TCRdb re-derived calls from the 5' RACE reads in MiXCR, one entry per CDR3 protein. Among about 430,000 distinct CDR3 sequences listed, 20% to 25% were seen once. In this sample, this clonotype turned up a few times. Antigen unknown. Losses at the gene ends were 5 bases for V and 5 bases for J; bases not matched to a gene: 8. Germline assignment: CDR1 SEHNR and CDR2 FQNEAQ (reference sequence). This CDR3 spans 15 amino acids. The sequence derives from an adult woman who had mild COVID-19 (a few samples of this study predate the infection). Cell type and time point are not known. The chain links TRBV7-9 to TRBJ2-7; 11 bases match TRBD1. Sequencing was carried out using PBMCs or a T cell subset sorted from them (not recorded which). The CDR3 sequence: CASSLRDRGIDEQYF. The CDR3 bases are TGTGCCAGCAGCCTCCGGGACAGGGGGATCGACGAGCAGTACTTC. The complete variable domain, with remaining parts taken from reference TRBV7-9 and TRBJ2-7, reads DTGVSQNPRHKITKRGQNVTFRCDPISEHNRLYWYRQTLGQGPEFLTYFQNEAQLEKSRLLSDRFSAERPKGSFSTLEIQRTEQGDSAMYLCASSLRDRGIDEQYFGPGTRLTVT.